This paragraph covers one T cell receptor beta chain sequence. The treatment here: preoperative locoregional IRX-2 cytokine immunotherapy. Samples came from a phase Ib trial of preoperative locoregional IRX-2 cytokine immunotherapy. The J segment lost 0 bases and the V segment lost 6 bases, leaving 3 bases of the junction unmatched. Per the germline V gene, CDR1 is SNHLY and CDR2 is FYNNEI. This CDR3 contains 14 residues. This specimen comes from a study of preoperative IRX-2 immunotherapy in early breast cancer. The table came from immunoSEQ multiplex PCR; TCRdb's copy has only in-frame clones and leaves some out. The table shows around 62,000 clones, with roughly 95% occurring only once.

Sampling was conducted from a patient treated with IRX-2 immunotherapy. This chain uses TRBV2 with TRBJ1-2, with 8 bases fitting TRBD1. The sequence was obtained from a human donor with breast cancer. The CDR3 DNA follows: TGTGCCAGCAGGGAGACAGGGGCTAACTATGGCTACACCTTC. Translating gives CASRETGANYGYTF.